This T cell receptor beta chain was observed in a study of T cell responses to AZD1222 COVID-19 vaccine. The CDR3 is made up of 16 amino acids. V lost 1 base, J lost 5 bases, and 14 bases lay in between. Germline CDR1 and CDR2: LGHNA and YSLEER. Notes on this clone: The antigen is not known.

TCRdb's table, derived via immunoSEQ multiplex PCR, lists solely in-frame clones and lacks some. The table shows around 100,000 clones, with 80% to 90% occurring only once. Study results and caveats: Mapped onto spike, vaccine-associated CD4 TCRs spanned it and were dominant at 160-218 and 743-854. Scientists sampled the repertoires only once the peak T cell response had passed.

V and J are TRBV4-3 and TRBJ2-2; no definite D call. The specimen comprised peripheral blood, sampled on day 0 of AZD1222 vaccination. This sequence was found in an adult in good health. The CDR3 coding sequence is TGCGCCAGCAGCCAAGTGGTGGTAGGTGGGACCGGGGAGCTGTTTTTT. Translated: CASSQVVVGGTGELFF.